This T cell receptor (beta chain) was found in a study of blood T cell repertoires in COVID-19. Using immunoSEQ multiplex PCR, the repertoire was profiled, and TCRdb retains in-frame clones only, with some absent. The repertoire has roughly 230,000 clones, 85% of them found once; the top ten carry about 6.2%. The receptor was derived from a woman between 50 and 59 years old who had been exposed to COVID-19. The source material was PBMCs or T cells enriched from blood (not recorded which).

The CDR3 is CASSLGSGAAQPQHF. CDR3 nucleotide sequence: TGTGCCAGCAGTTTAGGGTCAGGGGCGGCTCAGCCCCAGCATTTT. V and J are TRBV27 and TRBJ1-5, with a tentative D call TRBD1 (6 bases). This CDR3 is built from 15 residues. Germline V gene sequence: CDR1 MNHEY, CDR2 SMNVEV (reference sequence). Trimming removed 2 bases at V and 6 bases at J, with 14 bases between.